This T cell receptor beta chain was profiled in a study of beta chain features in type 1 diabetes. Study in general: Across the samples, over 85 million sorted cells were examined in total. Overall study results and limits: Shorter TCRB CDR3s, moderately but significantly so, were found in Type 1 diabetes patients in all four CD4+ subsets. Insertion counts at VDJ junctions were lower in type 1 diabetes patients, who also showed more deletions there. Cells that show high TCR expression could be over-represented by cDNA sequencing.

This clone was seen a handful of times. The antigen is not known. The investigators reverse transcribed all of the isolated RNA, so they sequenced expressed TCRB transcripts. Sequenced by immunoSEQ multiplex PCR; TCRdb stores in-frame clones only, minus some. The table lists 600,000 to 750,000 clones, around 11% of them singletons. The CDR3 has 12 residues. CDR1 is SNHLY, CDR2 FYNNEI, per germline. The V end lost 2 bases, the J end lost 6 bases, and 5 bases lay between the germline ends. This clonotype originated in a man aged 25-45 years with type 1 diabetes. This chain uses TRBV2 with TRBJ2-4; D gene unclear. The sample consisted of naive CD4+ T cells from blood. CDR3 residues: CASSERGNIQYF. CDR3 DNA: TGTGCCAGCAGTGAAAGAGGAAACATTCAGTACTTC.